The 30 T cell receptor beta chains reported below all come from one sample, sequenced in a study of CD8 T cells in Susac syndrome. Random hexamers were used to reverse transcribe about 0.5 to 1 ug of RNA. TCRdb fed the immunoSEQ multiplex PCR reads into MiXCR, producing one record per CDR3 protein. The sample includes about 290,000 distinct CDR3 sequences, 65% to 90% of them seen just once. The specimen was CD8+ T cells from PBMCs. The receptors shown here come from a human donor with multiple sclerosis.

The chain recombines TRBV12-3 or TRBV12-4 with TRBJ2-7, with 10 bases matching TRBD1. The CDR3 spans 14 residues. The V and J ends lost 3 bases and 9 bases, in that order; junction bases with no gene match: 8. This CDR3 reads CASSFRDRGITQYF. CDR3 DNA sequence: TGTGCCAGCAGTTTCCGGGACAGGGGAATAACGCAGTACTTC.

The chain is built from TRBV19 and TRBJ2-7, with 9 bases fitting TRBD1. The V gene's germline CDR1 is LNHDA and CDR2 SQIVND (reference sequence). This CDR3 is built from 12 residues. Here the CDR3 reads CAAGTGLYEQYF. CDR3 nucleotide sequence: TGTGCAGCAGGGACAGGGCTCTACGAGCAGTACTTC. The whole variable domain, remainder taken from reference TRBV19 and TRBJ2-7, is DGGITQSPKYLFRKEGQNVTLSCEQNLNHDAMYWYRQDPGQGLRLIYYSQIVNDFQKGDIAEGYSVSREKKESFPLTVTSAQKNPTAFYLCAAGTGLYEQYFGPGTRLTVT.

The chain links TRBV6-1 to TRBJ2-7, with D possibly matching TRBD2 (6 bases). Trimming removed 6 bases at V and 4 bases at J, with 19 bases between. The germline V gene has CDR1 MNHNS and CDR2 SASEGT. The CDR3 covers 15 residues. CDR3 DNA sequence: TGTGCCAGCAGGTATACTAGCCCGGCTCCTTACGAGCAGTACTTC. Amino acids: CASRYTSPAPYEQYF.

The chain carries TRBV3-1 and TRBJ1-4; 9 positions agree with TRBD1. The CDR3 is 15 amino acids. Germline lookup yields CDR1 LGHDT and CDR2 YNNKEL (reference sequence). V was clipped by 6 bases and J by 7 bases; unmatched bases: 9. The CDR3 sequence: CASRQSDRGSEKLFF. The CDR3 nucleotides read TGTGCCAGCAGACAATCGGACAGGGGAAGTGAAAAACTGTTTTTT.

J is TRBJ2-1 and V is TRBV29-1; D unclear. The CDR3 is made up of 11 amino acids. In germline, CDR1 is SQVTM, CDR2 ANQGSEA. Trimming removed 6 bases at V and 6 bases at J, with 9 bases between. CDR3 sequence reads: CSVVSRNEQFF. CDR3 in DNA: TGCAGCGTGGTCAGCCGCAATGAGCAGTTCTTC.

The chain couples TRBV29-1 to TRBJ2-7; D might be TRBD1 (6 bases). V lost 0 bases and J 2 bases, leaving 14 bases between the germline ends. The CDR3 is 15 residues long. CDR1 is SQVTM, CDR2 ANQGSEA, per germline. The CDR3 bases are TGCAGCGTTGAAGAACTTTCAGGGGTCCCCTACGAGCAGTACTTC. Translated: CSVEELSGVPYEQYF.

The rearrangement joins TRBV29-1 to TRBJ2-1; 8 bases agree with TRBD2. Looked up from germline, CDR1 is SQVTM and CDR2 is ANQGSEA. V was clipped by 3 bases and J by 3 bases; unmatched bases: 22. This CDR3 has 20 amino acids. The CDR3 DNA sequence: TGCAGCGTTGAGAGGGCCCCTATCCTCGGGAGGGGCCAACGCTACAATGAGCAGTTCTTC. This codes for CSVERAPILGRGQRYNEQFF.

The chain couples TRBV3-1 to TRBJ2-1; 15 bases fit TRBD2. Germline CDR1 and CDR2: LGHDT and YNNKEL (reference sequence). CDR3 length: 17 amino acids. Trimming at V came to 3 bases and at J to 4 bases, leaving 4 bases not matched to a gene. The CDR3 loop reads CASSQGLAGGLYNEQFF. The DNA of the CDR3 is TGTGCCAGCAGCCAGGGACTAGCGGGAGGACTATACAATGAGCAGTTCTTC.

The gene calls are TRBV6-2 or TRBV6-3 and TRBJ2-1; D remains unclear. Per germline, CDR1 MNHEY and CDR2 SVGEGT. The CDR3 totals 16 residues. V was shortened by 5 bases and J by 2 bases, with 16 bases between the two germline ends. In nucleotides, the CDR3 is TGTGCCAGCAGTCCGGGCATGCAACCAGCCTACAATGAGCAGTTCTTC. Encoded protein: CASSPGMQPAYNEQFF.

The V and J genes are TRBV3-1 and TRBJ2-7, with 11 bases fitting TRBD2. The germline V gene has CDR1 LGHDT and CDR2 YNNKEL (reference sequence). CDR3 length equals 14 residues. With V trimmed by 4 bases and J by 6 bases, 5 bases remained unmatched. CDR3 coding DNA: TGTGCCAGCAGCCCCTTAACTAGCGGGGGCGAGCAGTACTTC. Protein sequence: CASSPLTSGGEQYF.

The chain links TRBV27 to TRBJ1-2, with D maybe TRBD1 (6 bases). CDR1 and CDR2 from the germline V gene are MNHEY and SMNVEV (reference sequence). Trimming pared 5 bases from V and 4 bases from J, leaving 11 bases between. This CDR3 is 13 amino acids long. DNA of the CDR3: TGTGCCAGCAGTCCCTCGGGGGCCTATGGCTACACCTTC. Protein product: CASSPSGAYGYTF.

This clonotype was seen only once. The rearrangement joins TRBV13 to TRBJ2-1, with a weak D call TRBD1 (6 bases). The CDR3 runs 15 residues. CDR1 and CDR2 (germline): PRHDT, FYEKMQ (reference sequence). The germline V and J ends were trimmed by 7 bases and 0 bases, with 13 bases remaining between them. The CDR3 reads CASTSFRGSYNEQFF. The CDR3 nucleotides read TGTGCCAGCACCTCATTCAGGGGCTCCTACAATGAGCAGTTCTTC.

The rearrangement links TRBV4-3 to TRBJ1-1; TRBD1 matches 7 bases. Trimming removed 4 bases from V and 1 base from J; junction bases left unmatched: 3. The CDR3 has 14 amino acids. Per the germline V gene, CDR1 is LGHNA and CDR2 is YSLEER. The DNA for the CDR3 is TGCGCCAGCAGCCCCCGACAGGGGAACACTGAAGCTTTCTTT. This translates into CASSPRQGNTEAFF.

The V call is TRBV5-6, the J call TRBJ2-1, with D possibly TRBD2 on 6 matching bases. CDR3 length: 14 residues. Looked up from germline, CDR1 is SGHDT and CDR2 is YYEEEE. Trimming stripped 2 bases from V and 3 bases from J, with 9 bases between. CDR3 amino acids: CASSLKDYYNEQFF. CDR3 coding DNA: TGTGCCAGCAGCTTAAAGGACTACTACAATGAGCAGTTCTTC. The variable domain in full, completed from reference TRBV5-6 and TRBJ2-1, reads DAGVTQSPTHLIKTRGQQVTLRCSPKSGHDTVSWYQQALGQGPQFIFQYYEEEERQRGNFPDRFSGHQFPNYSSELNVNALLLGDSALYLCASSLKDYYNEQFFGPGTRLTVL.

This chain connects TRBV12-3 or TRBV12-4 to TRBJ1-1, with 7 positions matching TRBD1. CDR3 length equals 12 residues. Trimming took 4 bases from V and 6 from J; bases not matched to a gene: 2. The CDR3 loop reads CASSYRGPEAFF. Here the CDR3 DNA reads TGTGCCAGCAGTTACAGGGGCCCTGAAGCTTTCTTT.

J is TRBJ2-3 and V is TRBV6-5; D ambiguous. The CDR3 runs to 15 residues. V was shortened by 0 bases and J by 1 base, with 8 bases between the two germline ends. Germline CDR1 and CDR2: MNHEY and SVGAGI. The CDR3 spells CASSYSGFRTDTQYF. The CDR3 coding sequence is TGTGCCAGCAGTTACTCGGGTTTTCGCACAGATACGCAGTATTTT.

This clonotype was recorded once. The chain has TRBV28 and TRBJ2-2; 11 nucleotides line up with TRBD2. V was pared by 3 bases and J by 2 bases, with 5 bases of the junction left unmatched. CDR1 is MDHEN and CDR2 is SYDVKM in the germline V gene. This CDR3 region has 17 residues. DNA of the CDR3: TGTGCCAGCAGTTTGTGGACTAGCGGGTATAACACCGGGGAGCTGTTTTTT. Encoded protein: CASSLWTSGYNTGELFF. Looking up the rest from reference TRBV28 and TRBJ2-2 gives the full variable domain: DVKVTQSSRYLVKRTGEKVFLECVQDMDHENMFWYRQDPGLGLRLIYFSYDVKMKEKGDIPEGYSVSREKKERFSLILESASTNQTSMYLCASSLWTSGYNTGELFFGEGSRLTVL.

The CDR3 sequence is CASRLNPSNEQFF. DNA of the CDR3: TGTGCCAGCAGGCTAAACCCCTCCAATGAGCAGTTCTTC. V is TRBV13 and J is TRBJ2-1; D remains ambiguous. Between the trimmed V and J ends, which lost 6 bases and 6 bases, there was a span of 12 bases. This CDR3 is built from 13 residues. Germline assignment: CDR1 PRHDT and CDR2 FYEKMQ (reference sequence).

This clonotype showed up just once. The gene calls are TRBV5-1 and TRBJ2-7; D gene ambiguous. This CDR3 has 15 residues. CDR1 is SGHRS and CDR2 is YFSETQ in the germline V gene. V lost 1 base to trimming and J lost 4 bases, with 15 bases between them. For the CDR3, the DNA is TGCGCCAGCAGCTTGTCGTTTCTGTACAGTTACGAGCAGTACTTC. It translates to CASSLSFLYSYEQYF.

The rearrangement joins TRBV4-3 to TRBJ1-4; 10 bases align to TRBD1. The length of the CDR3 is 16 residues. V lost 3 bases and J lost 6; bases outside the gene matches: 7. Germline CDR1 is LGHNA and CDR2 is YSLEER. CDR3 protein: CASSQDSGTGDEKLFF. In nucleotides, the CDR3 is TGCGCCAGCAGCCAGGACTCCGGGACAGGGGATGAAAAACTGTTTTTT.

The V and J genes are TRBV15 and TRBJ2-4; perhaps TRBD1 as D (6 bases). This CDR3 spans 14 amino acids. Germline assignment: CDR1 LNHNV and CDR2 YYDKDF (reference sequence). Trimming took off 1 base at V and 7 bases at J, with 11 bases between the two ends. The chain's CDR3 is CATSRAWGQNIQYF. The DNA of the CDR3 is TGTGCCACCAGCAGAGCCTGGGGGCAGAACATTCAGTACTTC.

This clonotype has just a few counts. The rearrangement links TRBV7-2 to TRBJ2-7; D gene unclear. Between the trimmed V and J ends, which lost 3 bases and 3 bases, there was a span of 6 bases. Germline lookup yields CDR1 SGHTA and CDR2 FQGNSA. The CDR3 spans 12 residues. The CDR3 DNA reads as TGTGCCAGCAGCTTGCTATTCTACGAGCAGTACTTC. It encodes CASSLLFYEQYF.

The chain carries TRBV27 and TRBJ1-1; perhaps TRBD1 as D (6 bases). Germline CDR1 and CDR2: MNHEY and SMNVEV (reference sequence). There are 16 residues in the CDR3. V was shortened by 0 bases and J by 3 bases, with 14 bases between the two germline ends. CDR3 DNA: TGTGCCAGCAGTTTATCTGGACAGCCCGGATACACTGAAGCTTTCTTT. This sequence encodes CASSLSGQPGYTEAFF.

This chain uses TRBV9 with TRBJ2-7; D is possibly TRBD1 (9 bases). Germline V gives CDR1 SGDLS, CDR2 YYNGEE. The CDR3 contains 15 residues. V dropped 4 bases and J dropped 3 bases, with 17 bases sitting between them. CDR3: CASSREGQGYYEQYF. In DNA form, the CDR3 reads TGTGCCAGCAGCCGGGAGGGACAGGGTTACTACGAGCAGTACTTC. Drawing the rest from reference TRBV9 and TRBJ2-7, the complete variable domain is DSGVTQTPKHLITATGQRVTLRCSPRSGDLSVYWYQQSLDQGLQFLIQYYNGEERAKGNILERFSAQQFPDLHSELNLSSLELGDSALYFCASSREGQGYYEQYFGPGTRLTVT.

This clonotype was recorded once. The chain joins TRBV9 to TRBJ2-7, with D hard to call. Germline values: CDR1 SGDLS, CDR2 YYNGEE. Trimming removed 2 bases at V and 0 bases at J, with 9 bases between. The CDR3 sequence is 14 residues long. CDR3 loop: CASSVMSGSYEQYF. In DNA form, the CDR3 reads TGTGCCAGCAGCGTGATGTCAGGCTCCTACGAGCAGTACTTC.

V usage is TRBV6-5 and J usage is TRBJ1-1; 10 bases are a match to TRBD1. The trim removed 5 bases at V and 2 bases at J, leaving 5 bases unmatched. CDR1 is MNHEY and CDR2 is SVGAGI in the germline V gene. The CDR3 is 15 amino acids. Written as DNA, the CDR3 is TGTGCCAGCAGTCCGGGACAGGGGTTTAACACTGAAGCTTTCTTT. As protein: CASSPGQGFNTEAFF.

This clonotype was observed a single time. The gene calls are TRBV13 and TRBJ1-1; D remains unclear. CDR1 is PRHDT, CDR2 FYEKMQ, per germline (reference sequence). CDR3 length: 15 residues. The V end was cut by 1 base, the J end by 0 bases, with 9 bases between. The CDR3 reads CASSLVGLMNTEAFF. The CDR3 DNA reads as TGTGCCAGCAGCTTAGTGGGCCTGATGAACACTGAAGCTTTCTTT.

The V call is TRBV12-3 or TRBV12-4, the J call TRBJ2-1, with D unclear. The CDR3 is 15 amino acids. V shed 7 bases and J shed 4 bases, with 17 bases lying between them. CDR3 DNA sequence: TGTGCCAGCACCCCAACTGGTGACGTATACAATGAGCAGTTCTTC. This codes for CASTPTGDVYNEQFF.

This clonotype has just one count. V gene TRBV28 combines with J gene TRBJ2-7; 7 bases agree with TRBD2. Germline trimming cut 2 bases from V and 4 bases from J; bases unmatched to any gene: 20. The CDR3 covers 19 residues. Germline loops: CDR1 MDHEN, CDR2 SYDVKM. The CDR3 DNA sequence: TGTGCCAGCAGTTTACCAAACCCCCGGACTAGTCCCGGGGAATACGAGCAGTACTTC. This gives the protein CASSLPNPRTSPGEYEQYF.

J is TRBJ2-1 and V is TRBV13, with TRBD2 identical over 8 bases. The CDR3 has 18 residues. With 0 bases clipped from V and 2 bases from J, the junction kept 9 bases outside the gene matches. The germline gives CDR1 PRHDT, CDR2 FYEKMQ (reference sequence). CDR3 sequence: CASSLGLRLAGTYNEQFF. The CDR3 DNA reads TGTGCCAGCAGCTTAGGCCTTAGGCTAGCGGGTACCTACAATGAGCAGTTCTTC.